A single T cell receptor beta chain is shown here with its context. The antigen is undetermined. The data derive from a study of shared clonotypes between healthy human individuals. Study summary: Per donor, CD8 memory used one plate, CD8 naive used two, CD4 memory used three and CD4 naive used three. Study-level points and caveats: Clonotype sharing across a few donors was observed for 4.5% to 6.5% of naive CD4 clonotypes.

The CDR3 runs 16 residues. Germline values: CDR1 SGHNT, CDR2 YYREEE (reference sequence). The ends lost 0 bases at V and 6 bases at J; junction bases unmatched: 7. Each replicate PCR on the sorted subsets used 150 to 200 ng DNA (around 30,000 T cell genomes). Under the authors' procedure: Without quality scores, immunoSEQ junctional reads could not be filtered like full-length reads. The method was immunoSEQ multiplex PCR; TCRdb's version includes in-frame clones alone and lacks a portion of them. Clonal size and the V and J genes are those of that table, whereas D and trimming came from the DNA. This sample has about 2.1 million clones, with 85% to 95% found just once. Naive CD8 cells lacked CD45RO, underwent positive selection for CCR7 and left out terminally differentiated effector memory CD45RA+ cells.

This clonotype was obtained from a man between 18 and 35 years old in good health. Some clones in this sample may be carry-over from other donors' samples. The sequenced sample was naive CD8+ T cells from PBMCs. This chain connects TRBV5-4 to TRBJ2-1; 9 bases fit TRBD1. CDR3 bases: TGTGCCAGCAGCTTGGGGGACAGGGTGAGGGGCAATGAGCAGTTCTTC. This gives the protein CASSLGDRVRGNEQFF.